The clone carrying this T cell receptor (beta chain) was recorded a few times. Its target is unknown. Donors were all healthy Caucasians. Per the germline V gene, CDR1 is MNHEY and CDR2 is SVGAGI. The V end lost 3 bases, the J end lost 3 bases, and 8 bases lay between the germline ends. The CDR3 is made up of 13 amino acids. This entry comes from a study of identical twins. TCRdb recomputed calls from the 5' RACE reads with MiXCR, one row per CDR3 protein. The data show about 690,000 distinct CDR3 sequences, over 20% seen once. Overall study findings and caveats: Weaker excess twin sharing was seen among beta out-of-frame sequences. Low generation-probability sequences were in excess among twin-shared out-of-frame alpha sequences.

The data also belong to a second study, concerning T cells expressing NK-cell markers. That work contributes: Sorted CD3+CD56+NKG2C+, CD3+CD56+NKG2C- and CD3+CD56-NKG2C+ T cells provided the TCR beta repertoires.

The rearrangement links TRBV6-5 to TRBJ1-1, with D unresolved. This TCR was sampled from a woman under 30 in good health. The specimen was PBMCs. CDR3 DNA sequence: TGTGCCAGCAGTTATGGGGAGGACACTGAAGCTTTCTTT. Its translation is CASSYGEDTEAFF.